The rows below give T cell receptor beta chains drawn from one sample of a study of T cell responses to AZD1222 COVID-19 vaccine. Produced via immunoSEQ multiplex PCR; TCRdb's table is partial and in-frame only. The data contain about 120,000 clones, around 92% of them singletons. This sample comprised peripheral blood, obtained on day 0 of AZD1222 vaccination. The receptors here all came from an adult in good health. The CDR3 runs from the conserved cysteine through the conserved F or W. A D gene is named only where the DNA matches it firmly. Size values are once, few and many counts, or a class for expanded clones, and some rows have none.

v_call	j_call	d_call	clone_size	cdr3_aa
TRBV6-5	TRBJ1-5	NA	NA	CASRSPAGFKHF
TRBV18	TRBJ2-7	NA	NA	CASSSSGTGLLEQYF
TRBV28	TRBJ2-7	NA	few	CASSFTQGYEQYF
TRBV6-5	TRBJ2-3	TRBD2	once	CASSYSASGTTDTQYF
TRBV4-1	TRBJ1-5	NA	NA	CASSHGPEGQPQHF
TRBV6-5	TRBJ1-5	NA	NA	CASSLQGGDQPQHF
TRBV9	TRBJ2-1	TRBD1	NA	CASSPRQGSYNEQFF
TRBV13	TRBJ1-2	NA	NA	CASSTGGGYGYTF
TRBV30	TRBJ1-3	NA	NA	CAWSNKGNTIYF
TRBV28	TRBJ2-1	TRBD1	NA	CASRETGGINNEQFF
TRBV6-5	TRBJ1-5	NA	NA	CASSYAPSANQPQHF
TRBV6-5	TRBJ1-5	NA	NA	CASSYNPGFLYQPQHF
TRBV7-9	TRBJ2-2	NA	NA	CASSLSGSTGELFF
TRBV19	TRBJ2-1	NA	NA	CASSERTRDEQFF
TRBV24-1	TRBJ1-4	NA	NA	CATSDNGGEKLFF
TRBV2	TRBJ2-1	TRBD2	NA	CATMTSASSYNEQFF
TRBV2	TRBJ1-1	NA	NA	CASSVGSTEAFF
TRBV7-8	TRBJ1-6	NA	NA	CASSSTYNSPLHF
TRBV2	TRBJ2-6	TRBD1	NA	CASRKGQSSGANVLTF
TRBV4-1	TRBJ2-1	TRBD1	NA	CASSQDPGQGDEQFF
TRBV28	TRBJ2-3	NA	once	CASSFVGRRSTDTQYF
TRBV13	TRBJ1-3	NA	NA	CASSPAGASGNTIYF
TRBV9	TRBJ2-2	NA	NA	CASSVLQGGTTGELFF
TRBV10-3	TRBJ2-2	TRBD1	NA	CAISERAWGTANTGELFF
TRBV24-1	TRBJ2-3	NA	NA	CATSDFGRTDTQYF
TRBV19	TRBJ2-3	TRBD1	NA	CASSKIGTGGGTDTQYF
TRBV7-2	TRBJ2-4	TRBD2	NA	CASSLPILAGSLAKNIQYF
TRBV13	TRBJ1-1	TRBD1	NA	CASSYGTGSKYSTEAFF
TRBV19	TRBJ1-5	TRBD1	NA	CASMNLRGRGSPQHF
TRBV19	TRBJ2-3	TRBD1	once	CASSIKGQGSDTQYF
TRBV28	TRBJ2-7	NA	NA	CASSFVARTVLYEQYF
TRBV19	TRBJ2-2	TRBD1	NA	CAGQGARTGELFF
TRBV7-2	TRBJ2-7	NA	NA	CASSFSGDYEQYF
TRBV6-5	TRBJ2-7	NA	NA	CASSYSRGGVYEQYF
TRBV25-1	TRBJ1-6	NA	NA	CASSGREGSSYNSPLHF
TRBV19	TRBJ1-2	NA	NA	CATRLHGGPGWDYGYTF
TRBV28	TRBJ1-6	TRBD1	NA	CASSTLGQYNSPLHF
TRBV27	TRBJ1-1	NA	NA	CASRDKHTEAFF
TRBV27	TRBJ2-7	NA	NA	CASSSTLAEQYF
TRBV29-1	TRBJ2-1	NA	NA	CSADGGRDTYGEQFF
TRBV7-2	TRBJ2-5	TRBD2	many	CASSYEAGGFGAQYF
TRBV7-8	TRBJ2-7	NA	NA	CASSLGGRDFSYEQYF
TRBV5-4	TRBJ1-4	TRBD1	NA	CASSPSVNRGANEKLFF
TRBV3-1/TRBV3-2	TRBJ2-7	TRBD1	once	CASWGPGQGLRSGPYEQYF
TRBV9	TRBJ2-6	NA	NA	CASSVGLGSSGANVLTF
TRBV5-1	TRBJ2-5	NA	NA	CASSSPDQETQYF
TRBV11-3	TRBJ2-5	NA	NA	CASSSGTQETQYF
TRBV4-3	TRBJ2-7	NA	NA	CASSQVALAYEQYF
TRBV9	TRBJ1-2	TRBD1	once	CASSAGQGGNYGYTF
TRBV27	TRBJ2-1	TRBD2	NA	CASRLAGGGSSYNEQFF
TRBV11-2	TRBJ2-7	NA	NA	CASSPIRGRRERLYEQYF
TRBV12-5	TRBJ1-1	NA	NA	CASGPRMNTEAFF
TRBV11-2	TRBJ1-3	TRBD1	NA	CASSAWAGGGNTIYF
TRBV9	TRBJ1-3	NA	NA	CASSVEKGGPGLFRNTIYF